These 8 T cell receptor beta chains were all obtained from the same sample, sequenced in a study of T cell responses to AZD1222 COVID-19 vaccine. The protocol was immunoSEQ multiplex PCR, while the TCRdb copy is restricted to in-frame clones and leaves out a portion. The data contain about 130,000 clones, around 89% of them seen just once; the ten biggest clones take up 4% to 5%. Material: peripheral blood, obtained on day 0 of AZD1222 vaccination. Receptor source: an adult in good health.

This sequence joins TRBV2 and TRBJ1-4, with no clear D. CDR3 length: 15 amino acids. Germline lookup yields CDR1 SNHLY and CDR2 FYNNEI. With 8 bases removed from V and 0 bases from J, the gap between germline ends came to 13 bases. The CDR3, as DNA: TGTGCCAGCGGTTCGCTTACTTCAACTAATGAAAAACTGTTTTTT. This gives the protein CASGSLTSTNEKLFF.

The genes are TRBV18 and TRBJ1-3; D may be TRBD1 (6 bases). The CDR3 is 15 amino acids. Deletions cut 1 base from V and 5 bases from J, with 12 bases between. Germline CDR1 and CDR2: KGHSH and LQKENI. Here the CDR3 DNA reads TGTGCCAGCTCACCACTTAAACAGGGAAGAAACACCATATATTTT. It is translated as CASSPLKQGRNTIYF. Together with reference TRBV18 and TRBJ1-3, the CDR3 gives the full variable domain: NAGVMQNPRHLVRRRGQEARLRCSPMKGHSHVYWYRQLPEEGLKFMVYLQKENIIDESGMPKERFSAEFPKEGPSILRIQQVVRGDSAAYFCASSPLKQGRNTIYFGEGSWLTVV.

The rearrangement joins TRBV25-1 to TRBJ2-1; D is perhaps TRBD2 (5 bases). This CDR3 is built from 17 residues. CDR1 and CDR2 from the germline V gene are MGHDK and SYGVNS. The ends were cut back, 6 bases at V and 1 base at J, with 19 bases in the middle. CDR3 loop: CASSSRGSLFSYNEQFF. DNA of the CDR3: TGTGCCAGCAGCTCGCGAGGGTCCCTGTTTTCCTACAATGAGCAGTTCTTC.

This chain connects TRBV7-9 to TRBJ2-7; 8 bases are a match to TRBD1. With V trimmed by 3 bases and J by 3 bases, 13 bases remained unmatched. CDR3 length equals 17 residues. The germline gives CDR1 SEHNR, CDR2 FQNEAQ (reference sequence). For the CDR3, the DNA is TGTGCCAGCAGCTTGTGTGTCTTGACAGGGGCTTGCTACGAGCAGTACTTC. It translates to CASSLCVLTGACYEQYF. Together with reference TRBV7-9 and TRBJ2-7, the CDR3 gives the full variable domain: DTGVSQNPRHKITKRGQNVTFRCDPISEHNRLYWYRQTLGQGPEFLTYFQNEAQLEKSRLLSDRFSAERPKGSFSTLEIQRTEQGDSAMYLCASSLCVLTGACYEQYFGPGTRLTVT.

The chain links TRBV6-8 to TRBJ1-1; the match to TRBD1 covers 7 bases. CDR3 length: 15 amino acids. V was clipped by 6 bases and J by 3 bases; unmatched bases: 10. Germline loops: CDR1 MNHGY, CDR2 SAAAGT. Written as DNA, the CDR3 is TGTGCCAGCAGAATAAGGGGGCGAGGGGACACTGAAGCTTTCTTT. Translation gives CASRIRGRGDTEAFF.

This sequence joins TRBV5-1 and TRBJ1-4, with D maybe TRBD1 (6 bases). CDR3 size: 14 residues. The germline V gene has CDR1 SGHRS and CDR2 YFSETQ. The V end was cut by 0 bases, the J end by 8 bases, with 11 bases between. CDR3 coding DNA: TGCGCCAGCAGCTTGGCAGGGGTAGGGGAAAAACTGTTTTTT. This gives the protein CASSLAGVGEKLFF.

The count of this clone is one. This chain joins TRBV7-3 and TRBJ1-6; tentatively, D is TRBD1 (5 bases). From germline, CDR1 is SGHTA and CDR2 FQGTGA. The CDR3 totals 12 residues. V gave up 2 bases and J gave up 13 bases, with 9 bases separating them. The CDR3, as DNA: TGTGCCAGCAGCTTATATACAGGCCCCCTCCACTTT. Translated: CASSLYTGPLHF.

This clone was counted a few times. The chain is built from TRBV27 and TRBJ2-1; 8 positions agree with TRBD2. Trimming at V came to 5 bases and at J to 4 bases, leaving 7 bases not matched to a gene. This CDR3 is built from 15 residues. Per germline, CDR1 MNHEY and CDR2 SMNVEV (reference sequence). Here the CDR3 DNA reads TGTGCCAGCAGTCCTATAGCGGGGTTTTACAATGAGCAGTTCTTC. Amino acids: CASSPIAGFYNEQFF.